The 27 T cell receptor beta chains listed next were all sequenced from one sample in a study of T cell responses to AZD1222 COVID-19 vaccine (dated by TCRdb to the early 2020s). Taken with the paper, the label for time point translates to: about 28 days (+/-7) after the second vaccine dose. Libraries were constructed by the immunoSEQ multiplex PCR assay. This immuneACCESS table, as held by TCRdb, lists in-frame sequences with V and J called but not all clones. Of the missing ones, under half trace to an unresolved V gene in checked studies; the others have no known cause. The sample records 90,000 to 120,000 clones, around 93% of which are singletons. In total, the top ten clones hold roughly 8.7% of the sample. The specimen comprised peripheral blood, sampled 28 days after the second AZD1222 dose. The receptor source for this set is an adult who received the AZD1222 COVID-19 vaccine.

The chain couples TRBV5-1 to TRBJ1-2, with 7 nucleotides matching TRBD1. The CDR3 covers 13 residues. V trimming: 3 bases; J trimming: 4 bases; junction bases outside the gene matches: 3. Per the germline V gene, CDR1 is SGHRS and CDR2 is YFSETQ. The chain's CDR3 is CASSWDSVYGYTF. The CDR3 nucleotides are TGCGCCAGCAGCTGGGACAGCGTCTATGGCTACACCTTC.

This sequence joins TRBV7-9 and TRBJ2-2; the D is unclear. This CDR3 is 16 amino acids long. The germline V and J ends were trimmed by 2 bases and 1 base, with 11 bases remaining between them. Germline CDR1 and CDR2: SEHNR and FQNEAQ (reference sequence). CDR3 bases: TGTGCCAGCAGCTTAAATAAAGGCCTGAACACCGGGGAGCTGTTTTTT. Its protein product is CASSLNKGLNTGELFF.

CDR3 region: CASSAGSSDIQYF. CDR3 bases: TGTGCCAGCAGCGCAGGGTCTTCGGACATTCAGTACTTC. The V gene is TRBV7-3, the J gene TRBJ2-4, with D possibly being TRBD1 (5 bases). The germline gives CDR1 SGHTA, CDR2 FQGTGA. The CDR3 is made up of 13 amino acids. Trimming took 5 bases from V and 8 from J, leaving 13 bases between them.

In this sample, this clone turned up once. The CDR3 DNA follows: TGTGCCACCAGCAGGGGAGCCGGGACAGGGGGTCATCAGCCCCAGCATTTT. This gives the protein CATSRGAGTGGHQPQHF. V and J are TRBV15 and TRBJ1-5; 11 bases are shared with TRBD1. V was pared by 3 bases and J by 5 bases, with 9 bases of the junction left unmatched. The CDR3 has 17 amino acids. In germline, CDR1 is LNHNV, CDR2 YYDKDF (reference sequence). Complete variable domain (other parts from reference TRBV15 and TRBJ1-5): DAMVIQNPRYQVTQFGKPVTLSCSQTLNHNVMYWYQQKSSQAPKLLFHYYDKDFNNEADTPDNFQSRRPNTSFCFLDIRSPGLGDTAMYLCATSRGAGTGGHQPQHFGDGTRLSIL.

This clone was picked up a small number of times. V is TRBV19 and J is TRBJ2-2, with TRBD2 identical over 14 bases. Germline V gives CDR1 LNHDA, CDR2 SQIVND (reference sequence). V was pared by 3 bases and J by 1 base, with 10 bases of the junction left unmatched. The CDR3 runs 20 residues. The CDR3 DNA sequence: TGTGCCAGTAGTATTCTAAGGGGGACTAGCGGGGGCCGGAACACCGGGGAGCTGTTTTTT. Its protein is CASSILRGTSGGRNTGELFF. The variable domain in full, completed from reference TRBV19 and TRBJ2-2, reads DGGITQSPKYLFRKEGQNVTLSCEQNLNHDAMYWYRQDPGQGLRLIYYSQIVNDFQKGDIAEGYSVSREKKESFPLTVTSAQKNPTAFYLCASSILRGTSGGRNTGELFFGEGSRLTVL.

The chain combines TRBV30 with TRBJ2-7; TRBD1 is a possible D gene (6 bases). V lost 0 bases and J 5 bases, leaving 11 bases between the germline ends. CDR3 length equals 13 residues. Germline CDR1 GTSNPN, CDR2 SVGIG (reference sequence). Here the CDR3 reads CAWSVDRPHEQYF. For the CDR3, the DNA is TGTGCCTGGAGTGTCGACAGGCCCCACGAGCAGTACTTC.

This clone was recorded only once. This rearrangement joins TRBV11-1 to TRBJ1-4; 7 positions agree with TRBD1. J gave up 5 bases and V 5 bases, and 11 bases lay outside the gene matches. The CDR3 is made up of 16 amino acids. Germline V lookup: CDR1 SGHAT, CDR2 FQDESV (reference sequence). The CDR3 DNA is TGTGCCAGCAGCGGGCGAACCCGGGACAGCAATGAAAAACTGTTTTTT. It translates to CASSGRTRDSNEKLFF.

The rearrangement links TRBV6-6 to TRBJ1-6; D remains ambiguous. The CDR3 spans 18 residues. Germline values: CDR1 MNHNY, CDR2 SVGAGI (reference sequence). V was trimmed by 5 bases and J by 4 bases, leaving 21 bases between them. The CDR3 spells CASSPLTSTARYNSPLHF. As DNA, the CDR3 is TGTGCCAGCAGTCCCCTGACGAGCACGGCCCGATATAATTCACCCCTCCACTTT.

The J gene is TRBJ1-1, the V gene TRBV4-1; the D gene is possibly TRBD1 (6 bases). V lost 8 bases and J 1 base, leaving 17 bases between the germline ends. The CDR3 totals 15 residues. Germline-derived CDR1 and CDR2 are MGHRA and YSYEKL. This CDR3 is CASGLRGAGNTEAFF. The CDR3 nucleotides read TGCGCCAGCGGTTTACGGGGGGCGGGGAACACTGAAGCTTTCTTT.

This clone was picked up one time. V is TRBV29-1 and J is TRBJ2-1; a possible D gene is TRBD2 (7 bases). Trimming removed 4 bases at V and 6 bases at J, with 16 bases between. The CDR3 contains 14 residues. CDR1 is SQVTM, CDR2 ANQGSEA, per germline. The CDR3 nucleotides read TGCAGCGTTGGGGGGGGGCTGCCTACCAATGAGCAGTTCTTC. Protein sequence: CSVGGGLPTNEQFF.

The chain recombines TRBV6-5 with TRBJ2-1; D unresolved. This CDR3 contains 13 residues. From germline, CDR1 is MNHEY and CDR2 SVGAGI. The germline V and J ends were trimmed by 1 base and 6 bases, with 7 bases remaining between them. For the CDR3, the DNA is TGTGCCAGCAGTTACTGGCGAGGCAATGAGCAGTTCTTC. The encoded protein is CASSYWRGNEQFF.

This rearrangement joins TRBV9 to TRBJ1-2; weak D call: TRBD1 (5 bases). This CDR3 spans 15 amino acids. CDR1 is SGDLS and CDR2 is YYNGEE in the germline V gene. The germline V and J ends were trimmed by 0 bases and 2 bases, with 11 bases remaining between them. The CDR3 nucleotides are TGTGCCAGCAGCGTAGATGGGGGTCGAAACTATGGCTACACCTTC. Translated: CASSVDGGRNYGYTF.

This clone is a singleton in its sample. The genes are TRBV6-5 and TRBJ2-7; 9 bases map to TRBD1. This CDR3 spans 14 amino acids. From germline, CDR1 is MNHEY and CDR2 SVGAGI. V dropped 6 bases and J dropped 4; count of bases not matched to a gene: 7. Here the CDR3 DNA reads TGTGCCAGCAGGGGGGGACAGGGAGCGTACGAGCAGTACTTC. It encodes CASRGGQGAYEQYF.

This rearrangement joins TRBV27 to TRBJ1-1; D remains unclear. Germline V lookup: CDR1 MNHEY, CDR2 SMNVEV (reference sequence). V was pared by 5 bases and J by 2 bases, with 12 bases between. The CDR3 is made up of 14 amino acids. The CDR3 loop is CASSRQSSNTEAFF. CDR3 DNA sequence: TGTGCCAGCAGTCGGCAGTCTTCCAACACTGAAGCTTTCTTT.

This clone appeared a single time. The rearrangement joins TRBV28 to TRBJ2-1, with D perhaps TRBD2 (6 bases). V lost 10 bases and J lost 13, with 26 bases in between. This CDR3 contains 14 residues. CDR1 is MDHEN, CDR2 SYDVKM, per germline. CDR3: CATGLHRTTNSQFF. CDR3 nucleotide sequence: TGTGCCACCGGGTTACACCGGACTACCAATTCCCAGTTCTTC. Combining the CDR3 with reference TRBV28 and TRBJ2-1 gives the whole variable domain DVKVTQSSRYLVKRTGEKVFLECVQDMDHENMFWYRQDPGLGLRLIYFSYDVKMKEKGDIPEGYSVSREKKERFSLILESASTNQTSMYLCATGLHRTTNSQFFGPGTRLTVL.

DNA of the CDR3: TGTGCCAGCAGGGAGGCTCCCGCACTAGCGGGGGGTGGGACAGATACGCAGTATTTT. Its translation: CASREAPALAGGGTDTQYF. The chain employs TRBV11-3 and TRBJ2-3, with TRBD2 identical over 12 bases. V dropped 6 bases and J dropped 3; count of bases not matched to a gene: 16. The length of the CDR3 is 19 residues. Germline V CDR1 and CDR2: SGHNT, YENEEA.

The V and J genes are TRBV5-1 and TRBJ1-2; D is unresolved. CDR1 and CDR2 (germline): SGHRS, YFSETQ. Trimming removed 0 bases at V and 2 bases at J, with 8 bases between. The CDR3 is 14 amino acids. The CDR3 DNA sequence: TGCGCCAGCAGCTTGGACGGCCGGAACTATGGCTACACCTTC. Translating it yields CASSLDGRNYGYTF.

This rearrangement joins TRBV9 to TRBJ2-2; 7 bases agree with TRBD1. This CDR3 contains 16 residues. V lost 0 bases, J lost 1 base, and 3 bases stayed unmatched. Germline V gene lookup returns CDR1 SGDLS and CDR2 YYNGEE. The CDR3 DNA sequence: TGTGCCAGCAGCGTAGGGGGGACAGAGAACACCGGGGAGCTGTTTTTT. Translated: CASSVGGTENTGELFF.

This rearrangement joins TRBV14 to TRBJ2-7, with a weak D call TRBD1 (6 bases). V gave up 5 bases and J gave up 3 bases, with 17 bases separating them. The CDR3 sequence is 15 residues long. Per the germline V gene, CDR1 is SGHDN and CDR2 is FVKESK. The CDR3 here is CASSDTRGIGYEQYF. CDR3 DNA sequence: TGTGCCAGCAGCGATACCAGGGGAATTGGCTACGAGCAGTACTTC.

This sequence joins TRBV2 and TRBJ1-5; 7 nucleotides match TRBD1. V lost 6 bases and J lost 3; bases outside the gene matches: 5. The CDR3 spans 14 residues. Per germline, CDR1 SNHLY and CDR2 FYNNEI. CDR3 sequence: CASSRDSNNQPQHF. CDR3 DNA: TGTGCCAGCAGCCGGGACAGCAACAATCAGCCCCAGCATTTT.

This sequence joins TRBV10-3 and TRBJ2-1, with D possibly matching TRBD2 (7 bases). CDR3 length equals 15 residues. Germline CDR1 ENHRY, CDR2 SYGVKD. V lost 8 bases and J lost 6, with 20 bases in between. DNA of the CDR3: TGTGCCATCTCAGGGGCGGGAGAGGGGGGCAATGAGCAGTTCTTC. Translating gives CAISGAGEGGNEQFF.

This rearrangement joins TRBV20-1 to TRBJ2-7; a weak D match, TRBD1 (6 bases). Germline loops: CDR1 DFQATT, CDR2 SNEGSKA (reference sequence). V gave up 3 bases and J gave up 7 bases, with 28 bases separating them. CDR3 length: 17 residues. CDR3 nucleotide sequence: TGCAGTGCTAGTTATTCCCATGGTACAGGGAATACGGAAGAGCAGTACTTC. As protein: CSASYSHGTGNTEEQYF.

The chain has TRBV9 and TRBJ2-1, with 10 bases that match TRBD1. Unmatched junction bases numbered 9, after V lost 0 bases and J lost 9 bases. CDR3 size: 16 residues. Germline lookup yields CDR1 SGDLS and CDR2 YYNGEE. CDR3 DNA: TGTGCCAGCAGCGTAGGTCCTGGACAGGGGGAGGTTGAGCAGTTCTTC. Translating it yields CASSVGPGQGEVEQFF.

This chain connects TRBV27 to TRBJ1-1; TRBD1 is a possible D gene (5 bases). The ends were cut back, 4 bases at V and 3 bases at J, with 21 bases in the middle. The V gene's germline CDR1 is MNHEY and CDR2 SMNVEV (reference sequence). The length of the CDR3 is 17 residues. The CDR3 DNA follows: TGTGCCAGCAGTTCCACCCTTGGGGGGTTTTTGGACACTGAAGCTTTCTTT. As protein: CASSSTLGGFLDTEAFF.

Only one count was recorded for this clone. CDR3 sequence: CASSMALRTRGSGANVLTF. The CDR3 DNA is TGTGCCAGTAGTATGGCTCTTAGGACGCGGGGTAGTGGGGCCAACGTCCTGACTTTC. The V and J genes are TRBV19 and TRBJ2-6; a weak D match, TRBD2 (6 bases). The length of the CDR3 is 19 residues. Germline V CDR1 and CDR2: LNHDA, SQIVND (reference sequence). The germline V and J ends were trimmed by 3 bases and 3 bases, with 21 bases remaining between them.

The chain links TRBV6-2 or TRBV6-3 to TRBJ2-3, with D perhaps matching TRBD2 (6 bases). The CDR3 has 13 amino acids. V lost 2 bases and J 3 bases, leaving 6 bases between the germline ends. The germline V gene encodes CDR1 MNHEY and CDR2 SVGEGT. This CDR3 is CASSYGGTDTQYF. The CDR3 DNA reads as TGTGCCAGCAGTTACGGAGGGACAGATACGCAGTATTTT.

The J gene is TRBJ2-4, the V gene TRBV27; D gene ambiguous. The length of the CDR3 is 14 residues. V dropped 6 bases and J dropped 7 bases, with 16 bases sitting between them. CDR1 and CDR2 (germline): MNHEY, SMNVEV (reference sequence). CDR3 sequence reads: CASSSPSLWNIQYF. The CDR3 bases are TGTGCCAGCAGCTCACCGTCCCTTTGGAACATTCAGTACTTC.